This TCR beta chain was observed in a study of cytomegalovirus exposure and HLA in healthy donors. Researchers ran the PCR with 60 Vbeta and 13 Jbeta primers. Data came from immunoSEQ multiplex PCR; TCRdb stores just in-frame clones and leaves some out. The table lists some 110,000 clones, approximately 79% of them singletons. The CDR3 totals 17 residues. Germline-derived CDR1 and CDR2 are SGHVS and FNYEAQ. The V gene end was trimmed by 4 bases and the J gene end by 5 bases; junction bases not matched to a gene: 8. The chain has TRBV7-6 and TRBJ2-7, with 16 bases that match TRBD2. Material: PBMCs. This TCR derives from a man in his fifties or sixties in good health and CMV-seropositive. The CDR3 sequence: CASSSGLAGGLDHEQYF. As DNA, the CDR3 is TGTGCCAGCAGCTCGGGACTAGCGGGAGGGCTGGACCACGAGCAGTACTTC.